This TCR beta chain was recovered during a study of cytotoxic CD8 clonotypes in ibrutinib-treated CLL. Study information: There were, on average, around 260,000 productive templates and tens of thousands of productive rearrangements per sample.

The V gene's germline CDR1 is LNHNV and CDR2 YYDKDF (reference sequence). V lost 4 bases to trimming and J lost 4 bases, with 20 bases between them. The CDR3 is made up of 16 amino acids. Clones were read by immunoSEQ multiplex PCR, and TCRdb kept only the in-frame ones, dropping some. The table shows roughly 36,000 clones, with around 70% occurring only once. The chain recombines TRBV15 with TRBJ2-7, with TRBD1 as a possible D gene (5 bases). This sequence was found in a human donor with chronic lymphocytic leukemia. The starting material was PBMCs, obtained before ibrutinib treatment. The CDR3 reads CATSTLQGAGLYEQYF. CDR3 in DNA: TGTGCCACCAGCACCCTACAAGGGGCAGGGTTGTACGAGCAGTACTTC.